This T cell receptor (beta chain) was sequenced during a study of Graves' ophthalmopathy and Graves' hyperthyroidism. The study amplified TCR beta CDR3 regions using RNA transcripts. After a first-round RT-PCR with HTBI primers, a second-round multiplex PCR was run. TCRdb passed the multiplex PCR reads through MiXCR, listing each CDR3 protein once. The table shows about 400,000 distinct CDR3 sequences, with about 21% occurring only once. Sequences were obtained from peripheral blood. This receptor was identified in a woman younger than 30 with stable Graves' hyperthyroidism.

CDR3 nucleotides: TGTGCCAGCAGCAGATCCGGGACTAGCGGGGCGAATGAGCAGTTCTTC. Its protein is CASSRSGTSGANEQFF. The chain couples TRBV9 to TRBJ2-1; 13 bases fit TRBD2. The CDR3 is 16 amino acids. CDR1 and CDR2 (germline): SGDLS, YYNGEE. The V gene end was trimmed by 4 bases and the J gene end by 7 bases; junction bases not matched to a gene: 8.